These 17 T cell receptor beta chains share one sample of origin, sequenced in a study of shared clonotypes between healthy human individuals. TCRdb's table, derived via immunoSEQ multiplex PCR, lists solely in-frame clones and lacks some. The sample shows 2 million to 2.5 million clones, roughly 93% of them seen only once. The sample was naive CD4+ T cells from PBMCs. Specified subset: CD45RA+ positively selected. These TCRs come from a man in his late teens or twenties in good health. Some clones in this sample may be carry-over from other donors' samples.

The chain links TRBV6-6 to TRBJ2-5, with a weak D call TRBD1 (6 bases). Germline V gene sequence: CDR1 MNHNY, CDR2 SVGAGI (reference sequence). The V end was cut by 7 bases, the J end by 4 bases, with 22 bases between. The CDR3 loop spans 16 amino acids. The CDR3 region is CASNSLNRGSGETQYF. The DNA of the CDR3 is TGTGCCAGCAACTCCCTTAATAGGGGGTCCGGAGAGACCCAGTACTTC.

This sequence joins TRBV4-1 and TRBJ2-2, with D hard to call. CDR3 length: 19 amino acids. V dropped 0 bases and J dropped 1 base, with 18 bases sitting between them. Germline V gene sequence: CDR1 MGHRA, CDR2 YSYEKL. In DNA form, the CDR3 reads TGCGCCAGCAGCCAAGATTTCATTGTTGTAAACAGGAACACCGGGGAGCTGTTTTTT. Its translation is CASSQDFIVVNRNTGELFF.

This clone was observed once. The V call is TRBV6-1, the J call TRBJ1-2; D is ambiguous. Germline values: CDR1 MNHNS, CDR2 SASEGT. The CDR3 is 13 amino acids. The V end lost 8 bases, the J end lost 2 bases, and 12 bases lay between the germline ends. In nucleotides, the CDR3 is TGTGCCAGCGGTGTTGATGAAAACTATGGCTACACCTTC. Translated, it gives CASGVDENYGYTF.

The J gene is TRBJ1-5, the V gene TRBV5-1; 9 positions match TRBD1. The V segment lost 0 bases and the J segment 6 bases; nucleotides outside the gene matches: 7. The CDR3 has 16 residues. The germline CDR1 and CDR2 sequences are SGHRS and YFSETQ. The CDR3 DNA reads TGCGCCAGCAGCTTGGCTCCCACAGGGGGCGGTCAGCCCCAGCATTTT. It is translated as CASSLAPTGGGQPQHF.

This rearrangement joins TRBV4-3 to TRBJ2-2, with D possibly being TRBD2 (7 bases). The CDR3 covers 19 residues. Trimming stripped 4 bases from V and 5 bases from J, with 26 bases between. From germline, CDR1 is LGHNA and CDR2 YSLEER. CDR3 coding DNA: TGCGCCAGCAGCCTGGCGTCGGGGGGCGCGGGACTAAGTACCGGGGAGCTGTTTTTT. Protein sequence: CASSLASGGAGLSTGELFF.

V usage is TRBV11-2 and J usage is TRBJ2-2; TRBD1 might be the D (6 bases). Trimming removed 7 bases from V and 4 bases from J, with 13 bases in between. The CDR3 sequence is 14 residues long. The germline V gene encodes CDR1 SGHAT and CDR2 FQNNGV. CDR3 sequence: CASKDSKSTGELFF. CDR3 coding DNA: TGTGCCAGCAAGGACAGCAAAAGCACCGGGGAGCTGTTTTTT.

The CDR3 sequence: CASSPGGLPGTYF. In DNA form, the CDR3 reads TGTGCCAGCAGCCCGGGGGGCCTCCCTGGGACGTATTTT. The rearrangement joins TRBV5-6 to TRBJ2-3; TRBD2 is a possible D gene (7 bases). Germline assignment: CDR1 SGHDT and CDR2 YYEEEE. V lost 4 bases to trimming and J lost 14 bases, with 20 bases between them. This CDR3 has 13 residues.

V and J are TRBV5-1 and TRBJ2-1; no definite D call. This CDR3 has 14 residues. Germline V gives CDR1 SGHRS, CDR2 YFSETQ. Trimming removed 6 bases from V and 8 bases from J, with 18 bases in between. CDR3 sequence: CASKVSISPHEQFF. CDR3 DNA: TGCGCCAGCAAGGTTTCGATTTCCCCCCATGAGCAGTTCTTC.

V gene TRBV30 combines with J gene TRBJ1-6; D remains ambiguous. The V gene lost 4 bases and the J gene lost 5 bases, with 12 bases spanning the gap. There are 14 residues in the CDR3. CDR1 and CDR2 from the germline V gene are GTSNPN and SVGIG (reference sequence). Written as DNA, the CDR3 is TGTGCCTGGACGGAGGGCCCTAATAATTCACCCCTCCACTTT. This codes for CAWTEGPNNSPLHF.

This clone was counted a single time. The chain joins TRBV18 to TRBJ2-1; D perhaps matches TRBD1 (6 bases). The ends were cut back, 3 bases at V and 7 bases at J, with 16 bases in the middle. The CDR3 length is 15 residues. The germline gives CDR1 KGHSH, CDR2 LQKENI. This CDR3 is CASSPPTGLANEQFF. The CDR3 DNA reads TGTGCCAGCTCACCGCCAACAGGGCTAGCTAATGAGCAGTTCTTC.

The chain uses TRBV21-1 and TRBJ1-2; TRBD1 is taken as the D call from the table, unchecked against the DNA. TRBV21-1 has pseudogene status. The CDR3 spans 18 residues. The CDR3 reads CASSKGSGTGPYEKGYTF. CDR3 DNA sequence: TGTGCCAGCAGCAAAGGGTCCGGGACAGGGCCCTATGAGAAGGGCTACACCTTC.

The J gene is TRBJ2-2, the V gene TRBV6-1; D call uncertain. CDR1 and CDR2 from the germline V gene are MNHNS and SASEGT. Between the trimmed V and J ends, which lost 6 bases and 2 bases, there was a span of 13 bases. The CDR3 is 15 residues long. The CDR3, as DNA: TGTGCCAGCAGCCTGGCCCCTTCTAACACCGGGGAGCTGTTTTTT. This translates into CASSLAPSNTGELFF.

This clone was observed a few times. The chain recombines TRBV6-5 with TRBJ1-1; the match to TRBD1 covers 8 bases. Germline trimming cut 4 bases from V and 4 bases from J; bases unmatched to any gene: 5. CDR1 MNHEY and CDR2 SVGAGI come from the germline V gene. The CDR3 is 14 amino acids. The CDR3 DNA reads TGTGCCAGCAGTTCAGGGGGCGTGAGCACTGAAGCTTTCTTT. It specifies CASSSGGVSTEAFF.

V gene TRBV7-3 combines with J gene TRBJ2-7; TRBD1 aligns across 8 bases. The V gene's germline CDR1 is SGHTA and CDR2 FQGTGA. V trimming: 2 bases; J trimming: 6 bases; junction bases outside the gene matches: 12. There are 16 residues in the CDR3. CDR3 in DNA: TGTGCCAGCAGCTTAGAGGGACAGGCGAAGTTTTCCGAGCAGTACTTC. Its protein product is CASSLEGQAKFSEQYF. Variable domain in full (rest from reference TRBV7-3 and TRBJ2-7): GAGVSQTPSNKVTEKGKYVELRCDPISGHTALYWYRQSLGQGPEFLIYFQGTGAADDSGLPNDRFFAVRPEGSVSTLKIQRTERGDSAVYLCASSLEGQAKFSEQYFGPGTRLTVT.

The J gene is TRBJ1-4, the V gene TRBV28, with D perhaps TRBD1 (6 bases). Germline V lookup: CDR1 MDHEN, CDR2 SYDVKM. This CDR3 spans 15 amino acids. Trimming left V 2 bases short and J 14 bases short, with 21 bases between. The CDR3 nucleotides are TGTGCCAGCAGTTTAGGGGGGCGTGGTCTCCTGAGGCTGTTTTTT. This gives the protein CASSLGGRGLLRLFF.

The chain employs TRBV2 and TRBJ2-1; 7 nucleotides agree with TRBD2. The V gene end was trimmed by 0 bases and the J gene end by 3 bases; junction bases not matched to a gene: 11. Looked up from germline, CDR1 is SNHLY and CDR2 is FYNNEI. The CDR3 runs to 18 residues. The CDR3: CASSEAGGAGSFYNEQFF. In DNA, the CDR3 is TGTGCCAGCAGTGAAGCGGGGGGAGCGGGAAGTTTCTACAATGAGCAGTTCTTC.

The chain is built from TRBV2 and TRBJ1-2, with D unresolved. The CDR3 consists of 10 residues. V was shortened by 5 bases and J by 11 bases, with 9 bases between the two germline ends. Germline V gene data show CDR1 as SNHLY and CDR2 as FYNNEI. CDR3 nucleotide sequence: TGTGCCAGCAGTCCCCCGTGGTACACCTTC. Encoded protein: CASSPPWYTF.